This T cell receptor beta chain derives from a study of T cells in Graves' hyperthyroidism and ophthalmopathy (dated by TCRdb to the late 2010s). Study-level background: Peripheral blood was collected at initial diagnosis, before any treatment. Prospective prediction of ophthalmopathy was tested in an independent validation cohort consisting of 18 hyperthyroidism patients and approximately 16 patients who later progressed to ophthalmopathy. The study also compared thyroid tissue and blood T-cell repertoires from over 5 Graves' hyperthyroidism patients. TCR V-J signatures able to tell the groups apart were searched for in a discovery cohort of 95 to 100 patients, of whom roughly 42 had Graves' ophthalmopathy and 55 to 65 had stable Graves' hyperthyroidism. According to the paper, TCR Vbeta CDR3 sequencing was carried out on about 140 peripheral blood samples, which came from under 50 ophthalmopathy, 80 or so hyperthyroidism and around 17 progressor patients. For training and testing, the 100 or so patients in the discovery cohort were randomly divided in a 7:3 ratio. After blood sampling, hyperthyroidism patients were treated with methimazole at a starting dose of 30 mg daily, and ophthalmopathy patients were treated with high-dose intravenous methylprednisolone. What the authors observed across the whole study: Sample size was not statistically predetermined, and blinding of investigators to group allocation was not performed. A 13 V-J signature model separated ophthalmopathy from stable hyperthyroidism, with over 85% sensitivity and roughly 82% specificity in cross-validation and 80%/75% in testing. During validation, the model predicted progression to ophthalmopathy a median of around 7 months ahead of onset, with almost 71% sensitivity and 72% to 80% specificity. Most expanded thyroid clonotypes (frequency above 0.001) were also detected in blood, suggesting blood repertoires may reflect thyroid immune responses.

From the cysteine up to the phenylalanine, the CDR3 has a length of 15 residues. Only the CDR3 region is kept as DNA, spanning 45 bases read in frame from base 1. CDR1 and CDR2, looked up from the germline V gene, are MGHRA and YSYEKL. Between the V and J ends, shortened by 1 base and 6 bases respectively, the junction contains 13 bases. This clonotype showed up many times. Its antigen is currently not known. Within one base of it there is no much larger clone, and no base qualities were kept. TCR beta CDR3 regions were amplified from RNA transcripts. The TCR CDR3 was subjected to a first round of RT-PCR using the HTBI primer set and the Qiagen OneStep RT-PCR kit. The libraries were constructed in a second round of multiplex PCR and then size-selected and purified. Sequencing of the libraries was done on an Illumina HiSeq2000 using paired-end 100 bp reads. The study's processing was this. SOAPnuke was used to process the raw data, throwing out any read that contained adapters or uncalled bases, had a mean Phred below 15, or lacked an exact constant-primer or identifier match. COPE v1.2.5 was used to merge high-quality paired reads, and clonotypes were defined as unique nucleotide sequences. MiTCR v1.1 was used to align the clonotypes against IMGT TRBV, TRBD and TRBJ reference segments. Only V-J combinations with frequency above 0.0001, covering 99% to 99.2% of repertoires, were analysed. A TCS score was defined as the ratio of F50 (clonal expansion) to E x V (chaos), with BLOSUM62-based TCRdist applied between CDR3 peptides within each V-J. Welch's t-statistics and random forest reduced 500 to 650 V-J features to 10 to 15, which were used in a naive Bayes classifier (R e1071). Clones were called with MiXCR by TCRdb after fastp trimmed the public reads at Q25, and only in-frame beta chains were retained. One record per CDR3 amino acid sequence lists the most common genes and DNA. The authors' filters were not applied to this entry. The table for this sample lists 300,000 to 450,000 distinct CDR3 sequences; 15% to 19% of them were counted only once. Around 30% of the sample rests with the top ten.

Hyperthyroidism patients were aged 18 to 65 years and newly diagnosed, with disease duration of less than 2 months. Exclusion was applied to patients with uncontrolled infections, other autoimmune diseases, pregnancy or lactation. Clinical symptoms, serum thyroxine and TRAb, thyroid ultrasound, and orbital computed tomography formed the basis for the diagnoses. Blood from progressor patients was drawn when they were first diagnosed with hyperthyroidism, before any ophthalmopathy symptoms appeared. PBMCs were separated from about 10 ml of fresh peripheral blood using Ficoll-Paque density gradient centrifugation. Progressor patients were defined as those initially diagnosed with Graves' hyperthyroidism in whom ophthalmopathy developed during follow-up. Total RNA was extracted using Trizol reagent, and RNA quality was assessed on an Agilent 2100 Bioanalyzer.

This receptor was obtained from a woman younger than 35 with Graves' hyperthyroidism that later progressed to Graves' ophthalmopathy. Sequencing was done on a sample of blood. The chain is assembled from TRBV4-1 and TRBJ2-1; TRBD1 could be the D gene, as 5 bases match. The CDR3 loop reads CASSQVDIRGNEQFF. The nucleotides are TGCGCCAGCAGCCAAGTGGACATAAGAGGCAATGAGCAGTTCTTC.